The TCR beta chain described here comes from a study of cytomegalovirus exposure and HLA in healthy donors. Study in general: From about 179 million T cells, an earlier analysis saw approximately 110 million unique TCR beta sequences.

The PCR used 60 Vbeta and 13 Jbeta primers. Clones were sequenced by immunoSEQ multiplex PCR, and TCRdb holds only the in-frame ones, with some missing. The sample shows about 160,000 clones, approximately 77% of them seen only once. CDR1 and CDR2 from the germline V gene are MDHEN and SYDVKM. CDR3 length: 14 residues. V gave up 5 bases and J gave up 3 bases; unmatched junction bases: 6. Healthy bone marrow donors made up the donor group. The TCR originated in a female donor in good health and CMV-seronegative. Material for sequencing was PBMCs. The chain recombines TRBV28 with TRBJ2-7; 8 nucleotides agree with TRBD1. The CDR3 region is CASSRATGGYEQYF. CDR3 coding DNA: TGTGCCAGCAGTCGAGCTACAGGGGGCTACGAGCAGTACTTC.